This is a list of T cell receptor beta chains from one sample in a study of shared clonotypes between healthy human individuals. Profiled with immunoSEQ multiplex PCR; TCRdb holds only in-frame clones, not every one. The data hold roughly 2.1 million clones, with under 95% observed a single time. The material sequenced was naive CD8+ T cells from PBMCs. Receptor source: a young man in good health. Some clones in this sample may be carry-over from other donors' samples. Both conserved end residues are part of each CDR3. D genes are given only for firm matches. Not all rows give a size; the values are once, few, many and, for expanded clones, a class.

TRBV2	TRBJ2-2	NA	NA	CASVWNTGELFF	TGTGCCAGCGTCTGGAACACCGGGGAGCTGTTTTTT
TRBV6-1	TRBJ2-7	NA	NA	CASSVGVYEQYF	TGTGCCAGCAGTGTTGGGGTCTACGAGCAGTACTTC
TRBV9	TRBJ2-2	NA	NA	CASSVGGTTANTGELFF	TGTGCCAGCAGCGTAGGTGGGACCACTGCGAACACCGGGGAGCTGTTTTTT
TRBV19	TRBJ1-1	TRBD1	few	CASRDRGITEAFF	TGTGCCAGCCGGGACAGGGGGATCACTGAAGCTTTCTTT
TRBV2	TRBJ2-7	NA	NA	CASSEPTSYEQYF	TGTGCCAGCAGTGAACCGACAAGTTACGAGCAGTACTTC
TRBV10-3	TRBJ1-2	NA	NA	CAISDPPGTSDGYTF	TGTGCCATCAGTGACCCCCCGGGGACATCGGATGGCTACACCTTC
TRBV19	TRBJ2-7	NA	once	CASSLGLFYEQYF	TGTGCCAGTAGTTTAGGACTGTTCTACGAGCAGTACTTC
TRBV2	TRBJ1-1	TRBD1	NA	CASRGQGRTEAFF	TGTGCCAGCAGGGGACAGGGGAGAACTGAAGCTTTCTTT
TRBV27	TRBJ2-5	TRBD2	NA	CASGLAGGGETQYF	TGTGCCAGCGGCCTAGCGGGAGGGGGAGAGACCCAGTACTTC
TRBV27	TRBJ2-7	TRBD2	NA	CASRPKAGGPTYEQYF	TGTGCCAGCAGACCTAAAGCGGGAGGGCCAACCTACGAGCAGTACTTC
TRBV6-5	TRBJ2-7	TRBD1	NA	CASSPDRDYEQYF	TGTGCCAGCAGTCCAGACAGGGACTACGAGCAGTACTTC
TRBV19	TRBJ1-5	NA	NA	CASSMAGLSNQPQHF	TGTGCCAGTAGTATGGCAGGGCTTTCGAATCAGCCCCAGCATTTT
TRBV21-1	TRBJ2-1	NA	NA	CASYRGNEQFF	TGTGCCAGCTATCGCGGGAATGAGCAGTTCTTC
TRBV29-1	TRBJ2-3	NA	NA	CSVEGSTDTQYF	TGCAGCGTTGAAGGCAGCACAGATACGCAGTATTTT
TRBV19	TRBJ2-7	NA	NA	CASSTSWGRGEQYF	TGTGCCAGTAGTACCAGCTGGGGGCGAGGGGAGCAGTACTTC
TRBV4-3	TRBJ2-1	NA	NA	CASSQGTAPVNEQFF	TGCGCCAGCAGCCAAGGGACTGCCCCGGTGAATGAGCAGTTCTTC
TRBV7-3	TRBJ2-1	NA	NA	CASSLGSHNEQFF	TGTGCCAGCAGCCTGGGATCCCACAATGAGCAGTTCTTC
TRBV6-5	TRBJ1-2	TRBD1	NA	CASSYEAGGFYGYTF	TGTGCCAGCAGTTACGAGGCAGGGGGCTTCTATGGCTACACCTTC
TRBV5-1	TRBJ2-7	TRBD2	NA	CASSLAGRAYEQYF	TGCGCCAGCAGCCTAGCGGGCAGAGCCTACGAGCAGTACTTC
TRBV9	TRBJ2-7	NA	NA	CASSAAGASYEQYF	TGTGCCAGCAGCGCCGCAGGGGCCTCCTACGAGCAGTACTTC
TRBV6-1	TRBJ2-1	NA	NA	CASSEYRYNEQFF	TGTGCCAGCAGTGAATACAGGTACAATGAGCAGTTCTTC
TRBV12-1	TRBJ2-7	NA	NA	CASSFRRESSPPSGEDEQYF	TGTGCCAGCAGCTTTCGGCGGGAGAGTTCCCCACCTTCAGGCGAAGACGAGCAGTACTTC
TRBV5-8	TRBJ2-1	NA	NA	CASGGNPYNEQFF	TGTGCCAGCGGAGGGAATCCCTACAATGAGCAGTTCTTC
TRBV4-1	TRBJ2-7	TRBD2	NA	CASSQGPSGTYEQYF	TGCGCCAGCAGCCAAGGGCCTAGCGGTACCTACGAGCAGTACTTC
TRBV27	TRBJ2-7	TRBD2	NA	CASSLSSVAGAGYEQYF	TGTGCCAGCAGTTTATCGTCAGTAGCGGGAGCGGGGTACGAGCAGTACTTC
TRBV10-3	TRBJ2-7	NA	NA	CAISEYAGTYEQYF	TGTGCCATCAGTGAGTACGCGGGAACCTACGAGCAGTACTTC
TRBV9	TRBJ2-7	TRBD1	NA	CASSAGTETYEQYF	TGTGCCAGCAGCGCCGGGACAGAGACCTACGAGCAGTACTTC
TRBV4-2	TRBJ2-1	TRBD2	NA	CASSQFSGRAGNEQFF	TGTGCCAGCAGCCAATTCAGCGGGAGGGCAGGGAATGAGCAGTTCTTC
TRBV7-9	TRBJ2-1	NA	NA	CASSLAQYGTQPYNEQFF	TGTGCCAGCAGCTTAGCACAGTATGGGACACAGCCCTACAATGAGCAGTTCTTC
TRBV6-5	TRBJ1-2	NA	NA	CASSYSPNGYTF	TGTGCCAGCAGTTACTCCCCGAATGGCTACACCTTC
TRBV19	TRBJ2-3	TRBD2	NA	CASRLAGGLAGGPDTQYF	TGTGCCAGTAGGCTAGCGGGGGGACTAGCGGGAGGGCCGGATACGCAGTATTTT
TRBV21-1	TRBJ2-1	NA	NA	CASTQVGLGQFF	TGTGCCAGCACCCAGGTAGGGCTTGGGCAGTTCTTC
TRBV11-2	TRBJ2-1	TRBD2	NA	CASSLGLAGDQFF	TGTGCCAGCAGCTTGGGACTAGCGGGAGATCAGTTCTTC
TRBV19	TRBJ2-2	TRBD2	NA	CASSATSGRGTGELFF	TGTGCCAGTAGTGCAACTAGCGGGAGAGGTACCGGGGAGCTGTTTTTT
TRBV19	TRBJ1-5	TRBD1	NA	CASSTGQGAKQPQHF	TGTGCCAGTAGTACGGGACAGGGGGCTAAACAGCCCCAGCATTTT
TRBV4-1	TRBJ2-7	NA	NA	CASSFATGTGTYEQYF	TGCGCCAGCAGTTTCGCAACCGGGACGGGTACCTACGAGCAGTACTTC
TRBV10-3	TRBJ2-1	TRBD2	NA	CAIDASGSRNNEQFF	TGTGCCATAGATGCAAGCGGGAGTCGGAACAATGAGCAGTTCTTC
TRBV6-5	TRBJ2-3	TRBD2	NA	CASSYSGTSGGNGYF	TGTGCCAGCAGTTACTCCGGGACTAGCGGGGGAAACGGGTATTTT
TRBV2	TRBJ2-1	TRBD1	NA	CASGGQEIINNEQFF	TGTGCCAGCGGAGGACAGGAGATAATTAACAATGAGCAGTTCTTC
TRBV6-1	TRBJ2-3	NA	NA	CASSDWRGGTDTQYF	TGTGCCAGCAGTGACTGGAGGGGAGGAACAGATACGCAGTATTTT
TRBV27	TRBJ2-7	NA	NA	CASSPRNSYEQYF	TGTGCCAGCAGCCCGAGAAACTCCTACGAGCAGTACTTC
TRBV5-1	TRBJ2-2	NA	NA	CASSLGLRGSYGELFF	TGCGCCAGCAGCTTGGGTCTCCGGGGGTCATACGGGGAGCTGTTTTTT
TRBV10-3	TRBJ2-2	NA	NA	CAISEPLARRSTGELFF	TGTGCCATCAGTGAGCCCCTAGCGAGAAGGAGTACCGGGGAGCTGTTTTTT